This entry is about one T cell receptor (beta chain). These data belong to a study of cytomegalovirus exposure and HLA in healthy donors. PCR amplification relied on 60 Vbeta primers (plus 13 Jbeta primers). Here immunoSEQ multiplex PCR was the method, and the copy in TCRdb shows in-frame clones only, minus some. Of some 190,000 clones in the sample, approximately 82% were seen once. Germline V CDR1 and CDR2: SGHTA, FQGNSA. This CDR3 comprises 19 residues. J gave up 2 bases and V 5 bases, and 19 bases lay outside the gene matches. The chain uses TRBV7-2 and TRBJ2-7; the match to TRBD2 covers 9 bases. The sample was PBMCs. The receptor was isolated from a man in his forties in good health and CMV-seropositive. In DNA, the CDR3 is TGTGCCAGCAGCCCCAAGGACCGCTTTAGCGGGAGTCCGCCCTACGAGCAGTACTTC. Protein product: CASSPKDRFSGSPPYEQYF.